These 30 T cell receptor beta chains originate from one sample sequenced in a study of PD-L1 blockade in urothelial cancer (dated by TCRdb to about 2017). The library was obtained by the immunoSEQ multiplex PCR assay. TCRdb took over this immuneACCESS table, retaining in-frame rearrangements with V and J assigned. Such tables are incomplete; in checked studies, under half of the missing clones stem from an unresolved V gene, and the remainder is unexplained. The sample table holds about 88,000 clones, of which 90% were seen once. Approximately 10% of the sample belongs to the ten largest clones. Sequencing used PBMCs, obtained around atezolizumab (anti-PD-L1) treatment. These receptor sequences come from a man aged 60 to 75 with urothelial cancer.

This clone was seen a handful of times. The chain has TRBV4-3 and TRBJ2-7, with TRBD2 matching 11 bases. Germline CDR1 reads LGHNA; CDR2 reads YSLEER. Trimming removed 2 bases from V and 4 bases from J; junction bases left unmatched: 25. CDR3 size: 22 residues. The CDR3 spells CASSQHLAGGGQPPLSQYEQYF. The DNA of the CDR3 is TGCGCCAGCAGCCAACATCTAGCGGGAGGCGGACAACCACCCCTTTCCCAGTACGAGCAGTACTTC.

The chain combines TRBV25-1 with TRBJ2-7, with TRBD1 matching 9 bases. The CDR3 sequence is 15 residues long. Trimming removed 4 bases from V and 2 bases from J; junction bases left unmatched: 6. The germline CDR1 and CDR2 sequences are MGHDK and SYGVNS. The CDR3 sequence is CASSGTGGLTYEQYF. CDR3 sequence (DNA): TGTGCCAGCAGTGGTACAGGGGGCTTAACCTACGAGCAGTACTTC.

V usage is TRBV18 and J usage is TRBJ1-2; the match to TRBD1 covers 8 bases. This CDR3 spans 15 amino acids. V lost 3 bases, J lost 2 bases, and 5 bases stayed unmatched. From germline, CDR1 is KGHSH and CDR2 LQKENI. Written as DNA, the CDR3 is TGTGCCAGCTCACCTACGACAGGGGCGAACTATGGCTACACCTTC. Translating gives CASSPTTGANYGYTF.

DNA for the CDR3: TGCGCCAGCAGTAATGGACAGGGGGCTATCGACACTGAAGCTTTCTTT. Protein: CASSNGQGAIDTEAFF. The chain has TRBV10-1 and TRBJ1-1; 11 bases fit TRBD1. V shed 5 bases and J 3 bases; nucleotides not matched to a gene: 8. The CDR3 totals 16 residues. The V gene's germline CDR1 is WNHNN and CDR2 SYGVQD (reference sequence).

The J gene is TRBJ2-5, the V gene TRBV7-6, with 12 bases fitting TRBD2. The V gene end was trimmed by 1 base and the J gene end by 2 bases; junction bases not matched to a gene: 2. CDR3 length: 16 amino acids. CDR1 is SGHVS and CDR2 is FNYEAQ in the germline V gene. CDR3 amino acids: CASSLGLAGGQETQYF. The CDR3 DNA sequence: TGTGCCAGCAGCTTAGGGCTAGCGGGAGGGCAAGAGACCCAGTACTTC.

The V and J genes are TRBV7-2 and TRBJ2-7; 7 bases line up with TRBD2. Germline V gene sequence: CDR1 SGHTA, CDR2 FQGNSA. CDR3 size: 14 residues. Trimming cost V 2 bases and J 3 bases; bases outside gene matches: 4. This CDR3 is CASSLLAEHYEQYF. In DNA, the CDR3 is TGTGCCAGCAGCTTACTAGCGGAGCACTACGAGCAGTACTTC.

V usage is TRBV6-5 and J usage is TRBJ2-1; possible D gene TRBD2, 7 bases. Germline lookup yields CDR1 MNHEY and CDR2 SVGAGI. The CDR3 extends over 13 amino acids. Trimming took 6 bases from V and 10 from J, leaving 16 bases between them. The CDR3 DNA reads as TGTGCCAGCAGAGACACCGGGGGGCACGAGCAGTTCTTC. Its translation is CASRDTGGHEQFF.

The chain joins TRBV7-6 to TRBJ2-2; 10 nucleotides align to TRBD1. Germline V gene sequence: CDR1 SGHVS, CDR2 FNYEAQ. The V gene end was trimmed by 5 bases and the J gene end by 0 bases; junction bases not matched to a gene: 3. The CDR3 has 16 amino acids. The CDR3 sequence: CASSLGQGANTGELFF. For the CDR3, the DNA is TGTGCCAGCAGCCTAGGACAGGGGGCGAACACCGGGGAGCTGTTTTTT.

The gene calls are TRBV5-1 and TRBJ1-4, with 7 nucleotides matching TRBD1. The ends lost 4 bases at V and 4 bases at J; junction bases unmatched: 4. This CDR3 is built from 14 residues. Germline V lookup: CDR1 SGHRS, CDR2 YFSETQ. CDR3 DNA sequence: TGCGCCAGCAGCACCGGACAGGTTAATGAAAAACTGTTTTTT. Protein product: CASSTGQVNEKLFF. Filled out from reference TRBV5-1 and TRBJ1-4, the complete variable domain reads KAGVTQTPRYLIKTRGQQVTLSCSPISGHRSVSWYQQTPGQGLQFLFEYFSETQRNKGNFPGRFSGRQFSNSRSEMNVSTLELGDSALYLCASSTGQVNEKLFFGSGTQLSVL.

The V gene is TRBV5-4, the J gene TRBJ2-7; 9 bases match TRBD2. V shed 0 bases and J 2 bases; nucleotides not matched to a gene: 12. Germline V gene lookup returns CDR1 SGHNT and CDR2 YYREEE (reference sequence). The CDR3 sequence is 18 residues long. The CDR3 sequence is CASSLALSPGLAAYEQYF. CDR3 nucleotides: TGTGCCAGCAGCTTGGCCCTATCCCCGGGACTAGCTGCCTACGAGCAGTACTTC. The whole variable domain, filled in from reference TRBV5-4 and TRBJ2-7, reads ETGVTQSPTHLIKTRGQQVTLRCSSQSGHNTVSWYQQALGQGPQFIFQYYREEENGRGNFPPRFSGLQFPNYSSELNVNALELDDSALYLCASSLALSPGLAAYEQYFGPGTRLTVT.

The CDR3 region has the DNA TGTGCCAGCAGCTTAGGGGGCGTGAACACTGAAGCTTTCTTT. It encodes CASSLGGVNTEAFF. V is TRBV11-3 and J is TRBJ1-1; a possible D gene is TRBD1 (5 bases). Trimming pared 1 base from V and 0 bases from J, leaving 6 bases between. The CDR3 has 14 amino acids. CDR1 and CDR2 from the germline V gene are SGHNT and YENEEA.

The chain employs TRBV27 and TRBJ1-1; 7 nucleotides line up with TRBD1. CDR3 length: 13 amino acids. Trimming took 6 bases from V and 11 from J; bases not matched to a gene: 12. CDR1 and CDR2 from the germline V gene are MNHEY and SMNVEV (reference sequence). The CDR3 DNA reads TGTGCCAGCAGCTCCACCGGGACAGTCGGGGCTTTCTTT. Its protein is CASSSTGTVGAFF.

CDR3: CASSTTNRHGYTF. In nucleotides, the CDR3 is TGTGCCAGTAGTACAACCAATCGACACGGCTACACCTTC. The rearrangement links TRBV19 to TRBJ1-2; the D is unclear. Between the trimmed V and J ends, which lost 4 bases and 8 bases, there was a span of 14 bases. The CDR3 spans 13 residues. CDR1 and CDR2 from the germline V gene are LNHDA and SQIVND (reference sequence).

The chain combines TRBV4-2 with TRBJ2-1; 10 bases fit TRBD2. The CDR3 has 18 residues. J gave up 5 bases and V 0 bases, and 10 bases lay outside the gene matches. Germline loops: CDR1 LGHNA, CDR2 YNFKEQ. The CDR3 DNA reads TGTGCCAGCAGCCAAGACCCAATACTAGCGGGAAACGACAATGAGCAGTTCTTC. It encodes CASSQDPILAGNDNEQFF.

The V call is TRBV7-2, the J call TRBJ2-2; perhaps TRBD1 as D (6 bases). The CDR3 loop spans 15 amino acids. Germline assignment: CDR1 SGHTA and CDR2 FQGNSA. Trimming shortened V by 4 bases and J by 6 bases, and 15 bases separated the two germline ends. The CDR3 spells CASSSYRQVPGELFF. CDR3 sequence (DNA): TGTGCCAGCAGCTCATACCGACAGGTTCCCGGGGAGCTGTTTTTT.

The chain links TRBV12-2 to TRBJ2-3; the table's D call TRBD2 went unverified against the DNA. TRBV12-2 is listed as a pseudogene. This CDR3 region has 18 residues. The CDR3: CASRSTPLRSGGTDTQYF. CDR3 DNA sequence: TGTGCAAGTCGCTCCACCCCCCTAAGAAGCGGGGGTACAGATACGCAGTATTTT.

This clone was counted once. J is TRBJ1-4 and V is TRBV6-5; D perhaps matches TRBD1 (5 bases). CDR3 length: 14 residues. Germline CDR1 reads MNHEY; CDR2 reads SVGAGI. V was pared by 1 base and J by 7 bases, with 10 bases between. The CDR3, as DNA: TGTGCCAGCAGTTACTGGGGGGAAGCTGAAAAACTGTTTTTT. It yields the protein CASSYWGEAEKLFF.

The CDR3 DNA reads TGTGCCAGCAGCGTAGGTAGGGGGAACTATGGCTACACCTTC. Translation gives CASSVGRGNYGYTF. The genes are TRBV9 and TRBJ1-2; D possibly corresponds to TRBD1 (6 bases). This CDR3 comprises 14 residues. Between the trimmed V and J ends, which lost 0 bases and 2 bases, there was a span of 8 bases. CDR1 is SGDLS and CDR2 is YYNGEE in the germline V gene. The complete variable domain, with remaining parts taken from reference TRBV9 and TRBJ1-2, reads DSGVTQTPKHLITATGQRVTLRCSPRSGDLSVYWYQQSLDQGLQFLIQYYNGEERAKGNILERFSAQQFPDLHSELNLSSLELGDSALYFCASSVGRGNYGYTFGSGTRLTVV.

V usage is TRBV4-1 and J usage is TRBJ2-1, with 7 positions matching TRBD1. Germline V gives CDR1 MGHRA, CDR2 YSYEKL. V lost 1 base and J lost 9; bases outside the gene matches: 9. This CDR3 region has 15 residues. The CDR3 coding sequence is TGCGCCAGCAGCCAAGCTGCCTCGACAGGGCGTGAGCAGTTCTTC. As protein: CASSQAASTGREQFF.

This clone was recorded only once. The genes are TRBV7-2 and TRBJ2-3; 8 positions match TRBD2. Germline-derived CDR1 and CDR2 are SGHTA and FQGNSA. The CDR3 is made up of 18 amino acids. Losses at the gene ends were 6 bases for V and 0 bases for J; bases not matched to a gene: 14. The CDR3 sequence is CASRKRPSGGTSTDTQYF. CDR3 bases: TGTGCCAGCAGGAAAAGGCCCAGCGGGGGTACTAGCACAGATACGCAGTATTTT.

The chain is built from TRBV6-5 and TRBJ2-3, with D perhaps TRBD2 (6 bases). The CDR3 is 14 amino acids. CDR1 MNHEY and CDR2 SVGAGI come from the germline V gene. The V end was cut by 8 bases, the J end by 2 bases, with 14 bases between. In nucleotides, the CDR3 is TGTGCCAGCGGGGACCGGGGGACCACAGATACGCAGTATTTT. Its protein is CASGDRGTTDTQYF.

The V and J genes are TRBV2 and TRBJ2-3, with TRBD1 matching over 9 bases. This CDR3 has 15 amino acids. CDR1 is SNHLY, CDR2 FYNNEI, per germline. V was clipped by 4 bases and J by 0 bases; unmatched bases: 2. CDR3 loop: CASSVGTGSTDTQYF. CDR3 nucleotide sequence: TGTGCCAGCAGTGTGGGGACAGGGAGCACAGATACGCAGTATTTT.

The rearrangement uses TRBV5-4 and TRBJ2-2; 9 bases map to TRBD1. V lost 4 bases to trimming and J lost 9 bases; unmatched junction nucleotides: 4. Germline values: CDR1 SGHNT, CDR2 YYREEE (reference sequence). The CDR3 sequence is 13 residues long. The CDR3 loop reads CASSIGQGRELFF. The CDR3 DNA is TGTGCCAGCAGCATCGGACAGGGGAGGGAGCTGTTTTTT.

This clone came up a few times. V gene TRBV9 combines with J gene TRBJ1-1; tentative D call: TRBD1 (5 bases). The CDR3 contains 14 residues. The V and J ends lost 0 bases and 11 bases respectively, with 17 bases between them. In germline, CDR1 is SGDLS, CDR2 YYNGEE. In DNA, the CDR3 is TGTGCCAGCAGCGTAGGGGAAGGCAGGGTGAGTGCTTTCTTT. It translates to CASSVGEGRVSAFF.

In its sample, this clone was seen a few times. The chain carries TRBV15 and TRBJ2-3; 9 positions agree with TRBD2. Germline CDR1 LNHNV, CDR2 YYDKDF (reference sequence). The CDR3 is 17 amino acids. With 3 bases clipped from V and 2 bases from J, the junction kept 9 bases outside the gene matches. Here the CDR3 reads CATSRQRSGGFTDTQYF. CDR3 in DNA: TGTGCCACCAGCAGGCAGCGGAGCGGGGGGTTCACAGATACGCAGTATTTT.

The V gene is TRBV14, the J gene TRBJ2-2; possibly TRBD1 for D (5 bases). This CDR3 is built from 15 residues. From germline, CDR1 is SGHDN and CDR2 FVKESK. Trimming removed 4 bases at V and 5 bases at J, with 14 bases between. CDR3 sequence reads: CASSPRVGLTGELFF. In DNA, the CDR3 is TGTGCCAGCAGCCCCAGGGTAGGGCTTACCGGGGAGCTGTTTTTT.

This chain links TRBV6-6 with TRBJ1-5; D possibly corresponds to TRBD1 (5 bases). CDR3 length: 15 residues. Germline V gene data show CDR1 as MNHNY and CDR2 as SVGAGI (reference sequence). Trimming left V 5 bases short and J 1 base short, with 12 bases between. Here the CDR3 DNA reads TGTGCCAGCAGTACTAACCGACAGAGCAATCAGCCCCAGCATTTT. Translating it yields CASSTNRQSNQPQHF.

This clone was seen only a few times. The CDR3 region has the DNA TGTGCCAGCAGGGGACAGGGGTTATCTCAGCCCCAGCATTTT. Translating gives CASRGQGLSQPQHF. V and J are TRBV6-1 and TRBJ1-5, with 10 bases lining up with TRBD1. CDR3 length: 14 residues. Germline CDR1 and CDR2: MNHNS and SASEGT. The junction had 5 bases not matched to a gene; V was cut back by 6 bases and J by 6 bases.

The chain couples TRBV7-2 to TRBJ2-5; tentative D call: TRBD1 (6 bases). The CDR3 is made up of 14 amino acids. V was clipped by 3 bases and J by 2 bases, with 10 bases between them. Germline CDR1 is SGHTA and CDR2 is FQGNSA. In DNA form, the CDR3 reads TGTGCCAGCAGCTTTAGGGGGAGTCAAGAGACCCAGTACTTC. This codes for CASSFRGSQETQYF. The full variable domain, its missing parts supplied by reference TRBV7-2 and TRBJ2-5, is GAGVSQSPSNKVTEKGKDVELRCDPISGHTALYWYRQSLGQGLEFLIYFQGNSAPDKSGLPSDRFSAERTGGSVSTLTIQRTQQEDSAVYLCASSFRGSQETQYFGPGTRLLVL.

This sequence joins TRBV19 and TRBJ2-2; 7 bases are a match to TRBD2. The ends lost 4 bases at V and 3 bases at J; junction bases unmatched: 2. CDR3 length: 14 residues. Looked up from germline, CDR1 is LNHDA and CDR2 is SQIVND (reference sequence). This chain's CDR3 is CASSSGSDTGELFF. Here the CDR3 DNA reads TGTGCCAGTAGTAGCGGGAGCGACACCGGGGAGCTGTTTTTT.